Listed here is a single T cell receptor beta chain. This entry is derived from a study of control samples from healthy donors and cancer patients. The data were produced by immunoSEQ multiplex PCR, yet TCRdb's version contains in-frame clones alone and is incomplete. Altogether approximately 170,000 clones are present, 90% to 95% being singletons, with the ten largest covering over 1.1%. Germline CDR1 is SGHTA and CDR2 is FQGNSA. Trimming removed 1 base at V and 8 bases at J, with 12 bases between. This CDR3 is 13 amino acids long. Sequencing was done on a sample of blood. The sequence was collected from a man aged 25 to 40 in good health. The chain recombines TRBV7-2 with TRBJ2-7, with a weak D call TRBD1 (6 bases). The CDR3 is CASSLGGRAQQYF. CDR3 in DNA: TGTGCCAGCAGCTTAGGGGGGCGGGCCCAGCAGTACTTC. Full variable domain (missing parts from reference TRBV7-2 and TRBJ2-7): GAGVSQSPSNKVTEKGKDVELRCDPISGHTALYWYRQSLGQGLEFLIYFQGNSAPDKSGLPSDRFSAERTGGSVSTLTIQRTQQEDSAVYLCASSLGGRAQQYFGPGTRLTVT.